These T cell receptor beta chains were read from a single sample in a study of cytomegalovirus exposure and HLA in healthy donors. Repertoires were generated with immunoSEQ multiplex PCR, while TCRdb's copy carries only in-frame clones and drops some. Among under 150,000 clones listed, approximately 85% were seen once. Material: PBMCs. These receptors all come from a woman in her fifties or sixties in good health and CMV-seropositive. The CDR3 runs from the conserved cysteine through the conserved F or W. The D gene is left open where the match is weak. Clone size is shown for a subset of rows, as once, few, many or a class of expanded clone.

TRBJ1-2,TRBD1,NA,TRBV5-5,CASSWTGGEDYGYTF,TGTGCCAGCAGTTGGACAGGGGGAGAGGACTATGGCTACACCTTC
TRBJ2-5,NA,NA,TRBV1,CTSIRTTLGGQETQYF,TGCACCAGCATAAGGACTACCCTGGGGGGGCAAGAGACCCAGTACTTC
TRBJ1-2,NA,NA,TRBV12-5,CASGLEVRSAGYTF,TGTGCTAGTGGTTTGGAGGTTAGGAGCGCGGGCTACACCTTC
TRBJ1-1,TRBD1,NA,TRBV5-1,CASSFGTGTGGNTEAFF,TGCGCCAGCAGCTTCGGGACCGGGACAGGGGGGAACACTGAAGCTTTCTTT
TRBJ1-4,NA,once,TRBV18,CASSPRGDNEKLFF,TGTGCCAGCTCACCTAGGGGTGATAATGAAAAACTGTTTTTT
TRBJ2-2,NA,NA,TRBV6-5,CASSGTLNTGELFF,TGTGCCAGCAGTGGGACTTTGAACACCGGGGAGCTGTTTTTT
TRBJ2-3,TRBD2,NA,TRBV4-1,CASSQGIAGLSTDTQYF,TGCGCCAGCAGCCAAGGAATAGCGGGACTTAGCACAGATACGCAGTATTTT
TRBJ2-6,NA,NA,TRBV9,CASSVVASGANVLTF,TGTGCCAGCAGCGTAGTGGCTTCGGGGGCCAACGTCCTGACTTTC
TRBJ1-1,NA,NA,TRBV6-5,CASSSHLNTEAFF,TGTGCCAGCAGTTCACATTTGAACACTGAAGCTTTCTTT
TRBJ2-3,TRBD2,once,TRBV9,CASSPRTSGGGIDTQYF,TGTGCCAGCAGCCCCCGGACTAGCGGGGGAGGTATAGATACGCAGTATTTT
TRBJ2-5,NA,once,TRBV2,CASSVSPETQYF,TGTGCCAGCAGTGTGAGCCCAGAGACCCAGTACTTC
TRBJ2-1,NA,once,TRBV11-3,CASSPLAALSYNEQFF,TGTGCCAGCAGCCCCTTAGCGGCCCTCTCCTACAATGAGCAGTTCTTC
TRBJ2-5,TRBD1,NA,TRBV5-4,CASSLGGQANAQETQYF,TGTGCCAGCAGCTTAGGGGGACAGGCGAACGCGCAAGAGACCCAGTACTTC
TRBJ2-1,NA,NA,TRBV5-3,CARSWHLGVGNEQFF,TGTGCCAGAAGCTGGCATTTGGGCGTGGGCAATGAGCAGTTCTTC
TRBJ1-1,NA,few,TRBV19,CASSLTGNTEAFF,TGTGCCAGTAGCCTGACAGGTAACACTGAAGCTTTCTTT
TRBJ2-1,TRBD2,few,TRBV7-9,CASSDRLAGYNEQFF,TGTGCCAGCAGCGACCGACTAGCGGGTTACAATGAGCAGTTCTTC
TRBJ2-1,NA,NA,TRBV5-4,CASSQRTSDEQFF,TGTGCCAGCAGCCAACGTACGAGCGATGAGCAGTTCTTC
TRBJ1-2,TRBD1,NA,TRBV15,CATSVDRGVGGYTF,TGTGCCACCAGCGTAGACAGGGGTGTCGGTGGCTACACCTTC
TRBJ2-1,NA,NA,TRBV7-2,CASSYRGSYNEQFF,TGTGCCAGCAGCTATAGAGGCTCCTACAATGAGCAGTTCTTC
TRBJ1-1,TRBD1,NA,TRBV4-1,CASSQTGSMNTEAFF,TGCGCCAGCAGCCAGACAGGGTCTATGAACACTGAAGCTTTCTTT
TRBJ1-2,TRBD1,NA,TRBV19,CASSWDSYNYGYTF,TGTGCCAGTAGCTGGGACAGTTATAACTATGGCTACACCTTC
TRBJ2-1,NA,few,TRBV7-9,CSSSTTRRGEQFF,TGTTCCAGCAGCACCACTAGGAGGGGTGAGCAGTTCTTC
TRBJ1-1,NA,NA,TRBV12-5,CASGLGQDTEAFF,TGTGCTAGTGGTTTGGGACAGGACACTGAAGCTTTCTTT
TRBJ2-7,NA,NA,TRBV1,CTSSPQGRNCYEQYF,TGCACCAGCAGCCCCCAGGGGAGAAACTGTTACGAGCAGTACTTC
TRBJ1-2,NA,once,TRBV5-4,CASSLGGGYTF,TGTGCCAGCAGCTTGGGTGGCGGCTACACCTTC
TRBJ2-1,TRBD2,NA,TRBV13,CASSTTGLGLYNEQFF,TGTGCCAGCAGCACGACGGGACTAGGACTTTACAATGAGCAGTTCTTC